Below are 28 T cell receptor beta chains sequenced from a single sample in a study of post-analysis software for immune sequencing data (dated by TCRdb to the mid-2010s). The paper as a whole reports these results and caveats: Patients showed significantly higher frequencies than controls for roughly five TRBV segments, among them TRBV5-6, TRBV5-1 and TRBV20-1.

Library preparation was by PCR. Reads for this sample came from an Illumina HiSeq 2500. To reduce PCR and sequencing biases, unique molecular identifiers were incorporated into the TCR beta cDNA libraries. TCRdb reprocessed the public reads (quality trimming at Q25 with fastp, clone calling with MiXCR) and kept in-frame beta chains. Each entry is one CDR3 protein sequence, shown with its most common DNA and genes. The sample table shows a few hundred thousand distinct CDR3 sequences, and 35% to 45% are seen once. Together, the top ten hold about 7.6% of the sample. Their antigen targets remain unknown. The sequenced sample consisted of blood. Receptor source: a girl aged 2 to 10 with multiple sclerosis.

The chain uses TRBV3-1 and TRBJ2-5, with 7 bases lining up with TRBD2. Trimming took 1 base from V and 3 from J; bases not matched to a gene: 5. Germline V gene sequence: CDR1 LGHDT, CDR2 YNNKEL (reference sequence). The CDR3 loop spans 15 amino acids. The CDR3 loop is CASSQASGGKETQYF. The CDR3 DNA reads as TGTGCCAGCAGCCAAGCCTCGGGGGGAAAAGAGACCCAGTACTTC.

In this sample, this clonotype turned up a few times. J is TRBJ1-2 and V is TRBV12-3 or TRBV12-4, with D uncertain. This CDR3 contains 13 residues. V was trimmed by 4 bases and J by 1 base, leaving 7 bases between them. CDR3 nucleotides: TGTGCCAGCAGTTCTAGGGTTAACTATGGCTACACCTTC. It yields the protein CASSSRVNYGYTF.

This clonotype was recorded a few times. The rearrangement joins TRBV28 to TRBJ2-4; D is ambiguous. The CDR3 is made up of 14 amino acids. The V end was cut by 5 bases, the J end by 9 bases, with 17 bases between. From germline, CDR1 is MDHEN and CDR2 SYDVKM. CDR3 DNA sequence: TGTGCCAGCAGTCCCCGGACCCTGAGAGGCATTCAGTACTTC. Amino acids: CASSPRTLRGIQYF.

CDR3 region: CATSRGQGNNEQFF. The CDR3 region has the DNA TGTGCCACCAGCCGGGGACAGGGCAACAATGAGCAGTTCTTC. The chain has TRBV15 and TRBJ2-1; 9 bases fit TRBD1. Germline CDR1 LNHNV, CDR2 YYDKDF (reference sequence). With 5 bases clipped from V and 5 bases from J, the junction kept 4 bases outside the gene matches. The CDR3 consists of 14 residues.

This clonotype was detected a few times. This chain links TRBV28 with TRBJ2-7; D is unresolved. The CDR3 covers 14 residues. Germline V gene sequence: CDR1 MDHEN, CDR2 SYDVKM. V shed 2 bases and J shed 2 bases, with 10 bases lying between them. The CDR3 is CASSLEGRPYEQYF. The CDR3 bases are TGTGCCAGCAGTTTAGAAGGGCGCCCCTACGAGCAGTACTTC.

This clonotype was recorded a few times. This chain joins TRBV6-1 and TRBJ2-6, with 9 positions matching TRBD1. Germline assignment: CDR1 MNHNS and CDR2 SASEGT. Trimming took 8 bases from V and 0 from J; bases not matched to a gene: 11. The length of the CDR3 is 18 residues. The CDR3 nucleotides read TGTGCCAGCCACGATCCGGGACAGGGCTCCTCTGGGGCCAACGTCCTGACTTTC. Its protein product is CASHDPGQGSSGANVLTF.

The J gene is TRBJ2-3, the V gene TRBV12-3 or TRBV12-4; TRBD1 agrees at 7 bases. The CDR3 runs to 14 residues. J was trimmed by 5 bases and V by 3 bases; bases with no gene match: 5. CDR3 nucleotides: TGTGCCAGCAGTTTTTCAGGGGGAGTAGATACGCAGTATTTT. The encoded protein is CASSFSGGVDTQYF.

The table lists this clonotype with a few counts. The chain is built from TRBV12-3 or TRBV12-4 and TRBJ2-7; D gene uncertain. V was pared by 2 bases and J by 4 bases, with 6 bases between. The CDR3 length is 12 residues. The CDR3 coding sequence is TGTGCCAGCAGTTTATATCGGTACGAGCAGTACTTC. Residues: CASSLYRYEQYF.

This clonotype was detected only a few times. The chain recombines TRBV20-1 with TRBJ1-6; D not resolved. Germline CDR1 and CDR2: DFQATT and SNEGSKA (reference sequence). CDR3 length equals 15 residues. V shed 1 base and J shed 6 bases, with 13 bases lying between them. The CDR3: CSARGSRPVNSPLHF. DNA of the CDR3: TGCAGTGCTAGAGGGAGCCGACCGGTTAATTCACCCCTCCACTTT.

This clonotype was counted between two and nine times. The V call is TRBV5-4, the J call TRBJ2-5; the match to TRBD1 covers 9 bases. V lost 3 bases to trimming and J lost 4 bases; unmatched junction nucleotides: 7. The CDR3 is 15 residues long. Germline V lookup: CDR1 SGHNT, CDR2 YYREEE (reference sequence). CDR3 sequence (DNA): TGTGCCAGCAGCTCGCCGGACAGGGGTCGAGAGACCCAGTACTTC. The encoded protein is CASSSPDRGRETQYF. Full variable domain (rest looked up from reference TRBV5-4 and TRBJ2-5): ETGVTQSPTHLIKTRGQQVTLRCSSQSGHNTVSWYQQALGQGPQFIFQYYREEENGRGNFPPRFSGLQFPNYSSELNVNALELDDSALYLCASSSPDRGRETQYFGPGTRLLVL.

This chain links TRBV27 with TRBJ2-5; D remains unclear. V was clipped by 5 bases and J by 2 bases, with 15 bases between them. Germline loops: CDR1 MNHEY, CDR2 SMNVEV (reference sequence). The CDR3 is made up of 15 amino acids. This chain's CDR3 is CASSPIGNWQETQYF. The DNA for the CDR3 is TGTGCCAGCAGTCCTATAGGGAATTGGCAAGAGACCCAGTACTTC.

This clonotype occurred many times. The chain couples TRBV12-5 to TRBJ2-7; TRBD2 agrees at 9 bases. Germline V gene lookup returns CDR1 LGHNT and CDR2 FRNRAP. The CDR3 covers 14 residues. The junction had 5 bases not matched to a gene; V was cut back by 5 bases and J by 3 bases. CDR3 residues: CASGRSGSLYEQYF. In DNA form, the CDR3 reads TGTGCTAGTGGTCGTAGCGGGAGCCTCTACGAGCAGTACTTC. The whole variable domain, filled in from reference TRBV12-5 and TRBJ2-7, reads DARVTQTPRHKVTEMGQEVTMRCQPILGHNTVFWYRQTMMQGLELLAYFRNRAPLDDSGMPKDRFSAEMPDATLATLKIQPSEPRDSAVYFCASGRSGSLYEQYFGPGTRLTVT.

The rearrangement uses TRBV28 and TRBJ1-6, with TRBD1 as a possible D gene (5 bases). Germline CDR1 MDHEN, CDR2 SYDVKM. V lost 4 bases and J 9 bases, leaving 16 bases between the germline ends. The CDR3 is 15 amino acids. As DNA, the CDR3 is TGTGCCAGCAGTTACTCCGACAGACCCCCTTCACCCCTCCACTTT. Translated, it gives CASSYSDRPPSPLHF.

Only a few counts were recorded for this clonotype. The chain has TRBV3-1 and TRBJ2-7; 14 bases match TRBD2. The CDR3 totals 17 residues. Germline CDR1 reads LGHDT; CDR2 reads YNNKEL (reference sequence). Germline trimming cut 1 base from V and 7 bases from J; bases unmatched to any gene: 9. The CDR3: CASSQARGTSGSGEQYF. The CDR3 coding sequence is TGTGCCAGCAGCCAAGCGAGGGGGACTAGCGGGAGTGGAGAGCAGTACTTC.

This clonotype was picked up one time. The V call is TRBV4-1, the J call TRBJ1-5; 7 nucleotides agree with TRBD1. CDR1 and CDR2 (germline): MGHRA, YSYEKL. There are 14 residues in the CDR3. After removal of 4 bases from V and 4 bases from J, the junction contained 4 bases not matched to a gene. For the CDR3, the DNA is TGCGCCAGCAGCCCAGACAGGGTAAATCAGCCCCAGCATTTT. Amino acid sequence: CASSPDRVNQPQHF.

This clonotype has at least ten counts. This chain uses TRBV29-1 with TRBJ2-1, with TRBD2 matching 7 bases. V shed 7 bases, J shed 7 bases, and the junction held 13 bases outside the gene matches. Germline loops: CDR1 SQVTM, CDR2 ANQGSEA. The CDR3 is made up of 14 amino acids. CDR3 in amino acids: CSAISLGRENEQFF. The CDR3 region has the DNA TGCAGCGCCATTTCCCTGGGGAGGGAAAATGAGCAGTTCTTC.

This clonotype was observed a few times. The J gene is TRBJ1-2, the V gene TRBV12-3 or TRBV12-4; no reliable D call. Trimming stripped 6 bases from V and 5 bases from J, with 16 bases between. The CDR3 consists of 14 residues. The DNA for the CDR3 is TGTGCCAGCAGCGGACGGGTCTACCGATATGGCTACACCTTC. Protein: CASSGRVYRYGYTF.

Notes on this clonotype: Since a much larger clone is just one base distant, this may be a read error. The V call is TRBV7-2, the J call TRBJ1-2; D uncertain. The CDR3 is 13 amino acids. Germline lookup yields CDR1 SGHTA and CDR2 FQGNSA. V dropped 0 bases and J dropped 8 bases, with 10 bases sitting between them. The DNA for the CDR3 is TGTGCCAGCAGCTTAGCAGGGAGTGGAGGCTACACCTTC. Translating it yields CASSLAGSGGYTF.

CDR3 sequence: CASSLRGSQETQYF. CDR3 bases: TGCGCCAGCAGCTTACGGGGGTCCCAAGAGACCCAGTACTTC. The gene calls are TRBV5-1 and TRBJ2-7; D might be TRBD2 (6 bases). The J call may not be correct, given that the DNA end is closer to TRBJ2-5. Germline CDR1 and CDR2: SGHRS and YFSETQ. The CDR3 is made up of 14 amino acids.

This clonotype was seen just once. This CDR3 reads CASSYSYRNTIYF. CDR3 nucleotides: TGTGCCAGCAGTTACTCGTACCGAAACACCATATATTTT. The V gene is TRBV6-5, the J gene TRBJ1-3; no definite D call. The germline V gene has CDR1 MNHEY and CDR2 SVGAGI. The CDR3 sequence is 13 residues long. V gave up 0 bases and J gave up 5 bases, with 5 bases separating them.

A word on this clonotype: The junction shows a germline mismatch at one end, possibly a read error. The chain employs TRBV29-1 and TRBJ2-1; 11 positions agree with TRBD2. The germline V gene has CDR1 SQVTM and CDR2 ANQGSEA. The CDR3 runs 15 residues. CDR3 region: CGVGLLAGDTGEQFF. CDR3 DNA sequence: TGCGGCGTCGGATTACTAGCGGGAGATACCGGTGAGCAGTTCTTC.

This clonotype has just a few counts. The CDR3 spells CASKLGGYEQFF. CDR3 bases: TGTGCCAGCAAACTCGGGGGGTATGAGCAGTTCTTC. The rearrangement links TRBV28 to TRBJ2-1; 7 positions match TRBD2. V lost 7 bases, J lost 8 bases, and 5 bases stayed unmatched. The CDR3 length is 12 residues. From germline, CDR1 is MDHEN and CDR2 SYDVKM.

This clonotype was found a few times. The genes are TRBV4-3 and TRBJ1-1, with 9 bases fitting TRBD1. Germline V gene sequence: CDR1 LGHNA, CDR2 YSLEER. The CDR3 is 14 residues long. Trimming removed 2 bases from V and 11 bases from J; junction bases left unmatched: 9. In DNA form, the CDR3 reads TGCGCCAGCAGCCAACAAAGGGACAGGGTGAAGGCTTTCTTT. It codes for CASSQQRDRVKAFF.

The sample holds many counts of this clonotype. The chain couples TRBV27 to TRBJ2-7; D is unclear. With 2 bases removed from V and 0 bases from J, the gap between germline ends came to 5 bases. In germline, CDR1 is MNHEY, CDR2 SMNVEV (reference sequence). The CDR3 contains 13 residues. The CDR3 loop reads CASSLGPSYEQYF. CDR3 in DNA: TGTGCCAGCAGTTTAGGTCCCTCCTACGAGCAGTACTTC.

The J gene is TRBJ2-7, the V gene TRBV20-1, with 8 bases aligning to TRBD1. Germline V lookup: CDR1 DFQATT, CDR2 SNEGSKA (reference sequence). CDR3 size: 13 residues. With 6 bases clipped from V and 4 bases from J, the junction kept 8 bases outside the gene matches. The CDR3 loop is CSAPKDRAYEQYF. CDR3 bases: TGCAGTGCCCCTAAGGACAGGGCGTACGAGCAGTACTTC.

The genes are TRBV20-1 and TRBJ1-2, with 7 bases fitting TRBD1. From germline, CDR1 is DFQATT and CDR2 SNEGSKA (reference sequence). V gave up 6 bases and J gave up 2 bases; unmatched junction bases: 6. This CDR3 is built from 13 residues. CDR3: CSAADRKNYGYTF. In DNA, the CDR3 is TGCAGTGCCGCGGACAGGAAGAACTATGGCTACACCTTC.

The chain combines TRBV4-1 with TRBJ1-2; the match to TRBD1 covers 7 bases. This CDR3 region has 18 residues. The germline CDR1 and CDR2 sequences are MGHRA and YSYEKL. Germline trimming cut 0 bases from V and 3 bases from J; bases unmatched to any gene: 13. The CDR3 DNA is TGCGCCAGCAGCCAAGAATCAGGGGGGGAGGCCGGGGACTATGGCTACACCTTC. Amino acids: CASSQESGGEAGDYGYTF.

The chain uses TRBV6-5 and TRBJ2-1; 8 nucleotides match TRBD1. This CDR3 comprises 12 residues. The germline V gene has CDR1 MNHEY and CDR2 SVGAGI. Trimming removed 8 bases from V and 8 bases from J; junction bases left unmatched: 5. The DNA for the CDR3 is TGTGCCAGCGGGACAGGCCGGCATGAGCAGTTCTTC. Its protein is CASGTGRHEQFF.